This T cell receptor beta chain appears in the sequencing data of a study of blood T cell repertoires in COVID-19. Background on the study: Material from acute and convalescent COVID-19 was sourced from the United States, Italy and Spain.

Trimming at V came to 6 bases and at J to 4 bases, leaving 7 bases not matched to a gene. The CDR3 totals 14 residues. From germline, CDR1 is MNHEY and CDR2 SVGAGI. Assay: immunoSEQ multiplex PCR; the TCRdb copy retains only in-frame clones and omits some. The sample carries 120,000 or so clones, approximately 87% recorded once. This clonotype was obtained from a man between 50 and 59 years old with acute or convalescent COVID-19. Sequencing was carried out using peripheral blood. The chain is built from TRBV6-5 and TRBJ1-2; 8 nucleotides align to TRBD1. The CDR3 protein is CASRDGQGSYGYTF. The CDR3 DNA follows: TGTGCCAGCAGGGATGGACAGGGAAGCTATGGCTACACCTTC.